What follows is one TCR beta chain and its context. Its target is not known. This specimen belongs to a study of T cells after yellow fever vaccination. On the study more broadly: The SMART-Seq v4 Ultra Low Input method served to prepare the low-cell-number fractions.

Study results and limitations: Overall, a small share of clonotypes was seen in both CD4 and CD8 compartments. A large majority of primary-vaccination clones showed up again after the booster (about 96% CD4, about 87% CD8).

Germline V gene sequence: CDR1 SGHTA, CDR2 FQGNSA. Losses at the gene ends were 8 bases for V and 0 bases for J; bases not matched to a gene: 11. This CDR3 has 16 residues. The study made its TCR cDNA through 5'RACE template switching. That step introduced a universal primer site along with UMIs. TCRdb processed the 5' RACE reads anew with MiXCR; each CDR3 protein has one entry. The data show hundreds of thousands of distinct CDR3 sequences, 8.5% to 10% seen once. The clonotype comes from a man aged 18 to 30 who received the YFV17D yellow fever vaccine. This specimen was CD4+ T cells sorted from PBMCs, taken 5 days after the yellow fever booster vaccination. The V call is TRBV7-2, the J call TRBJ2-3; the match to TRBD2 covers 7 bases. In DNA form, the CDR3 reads TGTGCCAGCGGCCGACGAGCGGGGTCTAGCACAGATACGCAGTATTTT. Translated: CASGRRAGSSTDTQYF.